This T cell receptor (beta chain) was sequenced during a study of blood T cell repertoires in COVID-19. As for the study in general: The samples span acute and convalescent COVID-19 from the United States, Italy and Spain.

The repertoire was sequenced with immunoSEQ multiplex PCR; TCRdb's copy has only in-frame clones and lacks some. The table includes 210,000 or so clones, about 83% detected once. Germline V gene lookup returns CDR1 MDHEN and CDR2 SYDVKM. The CDR3 is made up of 12 amino acids. V lost 5 bases, J lost 7 bases, and 12 bases lay in between. The chain couples TRBV28 to TRBJ2-7, with D tentatively TRBD1 (5 bases). Input material: peripheral blood. The source is a woman between 25 and 40 years old with COVID-19, enrolled during active disease. The CDR3 region is CASSTLRQEQYF. CDR3 nucleotides: TGTGCCAGCAGTACCCTCCGACAGGAGCAGTACTTC.